This entry features one TCR beta chain sequence. The data were obtained in a study of T cell changes during pregnancy in multiple sclerosis. TCRdb's table, derived via immunoSEQ multiplex PCR, lists solely in-frame clones and lacks some. Among 60,000 or so clones listed, roughly 90% were seen once. The sequence came from a female donor with multiple sclerosis, enrolled in a pregnancy study. The material sequenced was peripheral blood, taken before pregnancy.

This CDR3 is CASSLSTSSYEQYF. DNA of the CDR3: TGTGCCAGCAGTTTATCTACGAGCTCCTACGAGCAGTACTTC. The chain has TRBV27 and TRBJ2-7; D is undetermined. This CDR3 is built from 14 residues. V was clipped by 0 bases and J by 0 bases, with 6 bases between them. In germline, CDR1 is MNHEY, CDR2 SMNVEV (reference sequence).